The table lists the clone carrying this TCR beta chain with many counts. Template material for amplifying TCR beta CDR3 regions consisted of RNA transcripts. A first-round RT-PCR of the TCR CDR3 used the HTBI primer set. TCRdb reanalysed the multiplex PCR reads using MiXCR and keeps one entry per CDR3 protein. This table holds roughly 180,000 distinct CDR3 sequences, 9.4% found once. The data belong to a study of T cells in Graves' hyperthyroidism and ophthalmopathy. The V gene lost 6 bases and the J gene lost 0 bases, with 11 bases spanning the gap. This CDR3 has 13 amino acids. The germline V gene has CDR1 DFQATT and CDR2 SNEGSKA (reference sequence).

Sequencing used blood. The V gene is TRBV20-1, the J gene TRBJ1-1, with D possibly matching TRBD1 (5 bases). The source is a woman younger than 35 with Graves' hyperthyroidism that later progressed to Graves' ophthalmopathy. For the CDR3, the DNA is TGCAGTGCATCCTGGGGGGTGAACACTGAAGCTTTCTTT. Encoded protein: CSASWGVNTEAFF.